These T cell receptor beta chains were read from a single sample in a study of CD8 T cells in ankylosing spondylitis. TCRdb recomputed calls from the 5' RACE reads with MiXCR, one row per CDR3 protein. The data hold about 250,000 distinct CDR3 sequences, with about 24% observed a single time. Sequencing was done on a sample of blood, either unsorted or a sorted T cell fraction (not recorded which). The receptor set was obtained from a male donor with ankylosing spondylitis or in good health (not recorded which). The CDR3 runs from the conserved cysteine through the conserved F or W. Fields, in order: clone size, J gene, D gene, V gene, CDR3 DNA, CDR3 protein. The D gene is left open where the match is weak. Size is omitted from some rows. Given values are once, few, many or a class for expanded clones.

abundance: NA; j_gene: TRBJ2-6; d_gene: NA; v_gene: TRBV20-1; CDR3nt: TGCAGTGCTCGGGACCCCCTCTCTGGGGCCAACGTCCTGACTTTC; CDR3aa: CSARDPLSGANVLTF
abundance: many; j_gene: TRBJ2-1; d_gene: TRBD2; v_gene: TRBV20-1; CDR3nt: TGCAGTGCTAATAGGCTAGCGGGGGGCCCCCGGGGTGAGCAGTTCTTC; CDR3aa: CSANRLAGGPRGEQFF
abundance: NA; j_gene: TRBJ1-2; d_gene: NA; v_gene: TRBV7-6; CDR3nt: TGTGCCAGCAGCTTAGCGGTAGGGAACTATGGCTACACCTTC; CDR3aa: CASSLAVGNYGYTF
abundance: many; j_gene: TRBJ2-7; d_gene: TRBD2; v_gene: TRBV20-1; CDR3nt: TGCAGTGCTGTAGCGGGGGGGCCGAAGTACGAGCAGTACTTC; CDR3aa: CSAVAGGPKYEQYF
abundance: NA; j_gene: TRBJ1-5; d_gene: NA; v_gene: TRBV7-9; CDR3nt: TGTGCCAGCAGCTCCACAGGGCCTCAGCCCCAGCATTTT; CDR3aa: CASSSTGPQPQHF
abundance: NA; j_gene: TRBJ2-3; d_gene: NA; v_gene: TRBV12-3/TRBV12-4; CDR3nt: TGTGCCAGCAGTTTTGTCAGGAGGGATACGCAGTATTTT; CDR3aa: CASSFVRRDTQYF
abundance: few; j_gene: TRBJ2-7; d_gene: NA; v_gene: TRBV20-1; CDR3nt: TGCAGTGCTAGTAATCCAGGGGGGACCTACGAGCAGTACTTC; CDR3aa: CSASNPGGTYEQYF
abundance: NA; j_gene: TRBJ2-5; d_gene: NA; v_gene: TRBV5-5; CDR3nt: TGTGCCAGCACCTACCGTACGGGACATCAAGAGACCCAGTACTTC; CDR3aa: CASTYRTGHQETQYF
abundance: few; j_gene: TRBJ2-3; d_gene: NA; v_gene: TRBV20-1; CDR3nt: TGCAGTGCTACCCAGGGGGCGGGGGGCCGAGATACGCAGTATTTT; CDR3aa: CSATQGAGGRDTQYF
abundance: NA; j_gene: TRBJ2-4; d_gene: NA; v_gene: TRBV27; CDR3nt: TGTGCCAGCAGTTTATCGGGGGATAGGAAAAACATTCAGTACTTC; CDR3aa: CASSLSGDRKNIQYF
abundance: few; j_gene: TRBJ2-1; d_gene: NA; v_gene: TRBV6-5; CDR3nt: TGTGCCAGCAGTTACGGGCAGGTGTATGAGCAGTTCTTC; CDR3aa: CASSYGQVYEQFF
abundance: many; j_gene: TRBJ1-4; d_gene: NA; v_gene: TRBV28; CDR3nt: TGTGCCAGCAGTTTATGGGGTTCGGAGGGGGAAAAACTGTTTTTT; CDR3aa: CASSLWGSEGEKLFF
abundance: many; j_gene: TRBJ2-7; d_gene: NA; v_gene: TRBV10-2; CDR3nt: TGCGCCAGCAGTGAAGGCAGGCGATCCTACGAGCAGTACTTC; CDR3aa: CASSEGRRSYEQYF
abundance: few; j_gene: TRBJ2-2; d_gene: NA; v_gene: TRBV6-1; CDR3nt: TGTGCCAGCAGCCGAGGTCCGGGACACCTAAACACCGGGGAGCTGTTTTTT; CDR3aa: CASSRGPGHLNTGELFF
abundance: NA; j_gene: TRBJ1-6; d_gene: NA; v_gene: TRBV7-2; CDR3nt: TGTGCCAGCAGCCCCCGGTCGGGCTATAATTCACCCCTCCACTTT; CDR3aa: CASSPRSGYNSPLHF
abundance: NA; j_gene: TRBJ2-7; d_gene: NA; v_gene: TRBV3-1; CDR3nt: TGTGCCAGCAGCCAAGATGGGCCCTACGAGCAGTACTTC; CDR3aa: CASSQDGPYEQYF
abundance: NA; j_gene: TRBJ1-4; d_gene: NA; v_gene: TRBV6-1; CDR3nt: TGTGCCAGCAGTGAAGAGGGCTTTTCCAATGAAAAACTGTTTTTT; CDR3aa: CASSEEGFSNEKLFF
abundance: NA; j_gene: TRBJ2-7; d_gene: NA; v_gene: TRBV20-1; CDR3nt: TGCAGTGCTAGAGATTCGGCGGGGACAAGGGAGCAGTACTTC; CDR3aa: CSARDSAGTREQYF
abundance: many; j_gene: TRBJ2-5; d_gene: NA; v_gene: TRBV4-1; CDR3nt: TGCGCCAGCAGCCAAGGGTACAGGGTCACAGAGACCCAGTACTTC; CDR3aa: CASSQGYRVTETQYF
abundance: few; j_gene: TRBJ1-1; d_gene: NA; v_gene: TRBV12-3/TRBV12-4; CDR3nt: TGTGCCAGCACCCCACAGGGAGAGAACACTGAAGCTTTCTTT; CDR3aa: CASTPQGENTEAFF
abundance: few; j_gene: TRBJ2-1; d_gene: NA; v_gene: TRBV20-1; CDR3nt: TGCAGTGCTATTCAAGGGGTACTAGCTGTTCTGGGTGAGCAGTTCTTC; CDR3aa: CSAIQGVLAVLGEQFF
abundance: many; j_gene: TRBJ2-4; d_gene: NA; v_gene: TRBV11-2; CDR3nt: TGTGCCAGCAGCCAGGGTGGGGCTCGCTTCATTCAGTACTTC; CDR3aa: CASSQGGARFIQYF
abundance: many; j_gene: TRBJ2-4; d_gene: NA; v_gene: TRBV6-1; CDR3nt: TGTGCCAGCAGGCAGATAGCCAAAAACATTCAGTACTTC; CDR3aa: CASRQIAKNIQYF
abundance: many; j_gene: TRBJ1-5; d_gene: TRBD1; v_gene: TRBV12-3/TRBV12-4; CDR3nt: TGTGCCAGCAGTTCGGGGACAGGGAGAGGGCCCCAGCATTTT; CDR3aa: CASSSGTGRGPQHF
abundance: many; j_gene: TRBJ1-3; d_gene: NA; v_gene: TRBV7-2; CDR3nt: TGTGCCAGCAGCTATAGCGGCGTCTCTGGAAACACCATATATTTT; CDR3aa: CASSYSGVSGNTIYF
abundance: NA; j_gene: TRBJ2-1; d_gene: NA; v_gene: TRBV5-4; CDR3nt: TGTGCCAGCAGCCACCCCAGTGTGGGGGACAATGAGCAGTTCTTC; CDR3aa: CASSHPSVGDNEQFF
abundance: few; j_gene: TRBJ1-2; d_gene: NA; v_gene: TRBV20-1; CDR3nt: TGCAGTGCTCCGGGGGAACAGGGCTATGGCTACACCTTC; CDR3aa: CSAPGEQGYGYTF
abundance: NA; j_gene: TRBJ2-5; d_gene: TRBD2; v_gene: TRBV2; CDR3nt: TGTGCCAGCAAAGTGGACGGGGGGGAGACCCAGTACTTC; CDR3aa: CASKVDGGETQYF
abundance: many; j_gene: TRBJ2-7; d_gene: TRBD1; v_gene: TRBV5-1; CDR3nt: TGCGCCAGCAGCTCGACCGGGACAGGGGAGTACGAGCAGTACTTC; CDR3aa: CASSSTGTGEYEQYF
abundance: many; j_gene: TRBJ2-3; d_gene: TRBD2; v_gene: TRBV5-1; CDR3nt: TGCGCCAGCAGCCGGGGTGCGGGGGGCACAGATACGCAGTATTTT; CDR3aa: CASSRGAGGTDTQYF
abundance: many; j_gene: TRBJ2-2; d_gene: NA; v_gene: TRBV5-1; CDR3nt: TGCGCCAGCAGCCAACAGGGTTTCACCGGGGAGCTGTTTTTT; CDR3aa: CASSQQGFTGELFF
abundance: many; j_gene: TRBJ2-1; d_gene: NA; v_gene: TRBV29-1; CDR3nt: TGCAGCGTTACTGGACCGCAGTTCTTC; CDR3aa: CSVTGPQFF
abundance: NA; j_gene: TRBJ2-2; d_gene: NA; v_gene: TRBV20-1; CDR3nt: TGCAGTGCTCCCCTCAACAGGGGAGGGAACACCGGGGAGCTGTTTTTT; CDR3aa: CSAPLNRGGNTGELFF
abundance: many; j_gene: TRBJ1-2; d_gene: NA; v_gene: TRBV29-1; CDR3nt: TGCAGCGTTGGGACAGAGGGTACGGGCTACACCTTC; CDR3aa: CSVGTEGTGYTF
abundance: NA; j_gene: TRBJ2-2; d_gene: NA; v_gene: TRBV29-1; CDR3nt: TGCAGCGTTGCTCGGGGGACGAACACCGGGGAGCTGTTTTTT; CDR3aa: CSVARGTNTGELFF
abundance: few; j_gene: TRBJ2-1; d_gene: NA; v_gene: TRBV7-3; CDR3nt: TGTGCCAGCAGCCAAGGCCTAGTATCTTACAATGAGCAGTTCTTC; CDR3aa: CASSQGLVSYNEQFF
abundance: many; j_gene: TRBJ2-7; d_gene: TRBD1; v_gene: TRBV20-1; CDR3nt: TGCAGTGCTAACTTCGCCGGGACAGGGGTATACGAGCAGTACTTC; CDR3aa: CSANFAGTGVYEQYF
abundance: few; j_gene: TRBJ2-2; d_gene: TRBD2; v_gene: TRBV5-1; CDR3nt: TGCGCCAGCAGAGGGACTAGCGGGAACACCGGGGAGCTGTTTTTT; CDR3aa: CASRGTSGNTGELFF
abundance: many; j_gene: TRBJ2-4; d_gene: NA; v_gene: TRBV29-1; CDR3nt: TGCAGCGTTGACCTCAGCCACACAGGGAGGAACATTCAGTACTTC; CDR3aa: CSVDLSHTGRNIQYF
abundance: NA; j_gene: TRBJ2-7; d_gene: TRBD1; v_gene: TRBV6-5; CDR3nt: TGTGCCAGCAGTTACCCCGGACAGGGTGGGTCCGATGAGCAGTACTTC; CDR3aa: CASSYPGQGGSDEQYF
abundance: many; j_gene: TRBJ1-2; d_gene: TRBD1; v_gene: TRBV20-1; CDR3nt: TGCAGTGCTACTCAGGGGGACTATGGCTACACCTTC; CDR3aa: CSATQGDYGYTF
abundance: many; j_gene: TRBJ2-7; d_gene: NA; v_gene: TRBV29-1; CDR3nt: TGCAGCGTTGAGGGAGACCCAGGGTCCACCTCCTACGAGCAGTACTTC; CDR3aa: CSVEGDPGSTSYEQYF
abundance: many; j_gene: TRBJ2-2; d_gene: NA; v_gene: TRBV12-3/TRBV12-4; CDR3nt: TGTGCCAGCAGTCCTAACAGACCGGTACTGGTCACCGGGGAGCTGTTTTTT; CDR3aa: CASSPNRPVLVTGELFF
abundance: few; j_gene: TRBJ2-2; d_gene: NA; v_gene: TRBV9; CDR3nt: TGTGCCAGCAGCCTTGAAGGGGGGAGGGCCGGGGAGCTGTTTTTT; CDR3aa: CASSLEGGRAGELFF
abundance: NA; j_gene: TRBJ2-1; d_gene: NA; v_gene: TRBV12-3/TRBV12-4; CDR3nt: TGTGCCAGCAGTTTAATCTACAATGAGCAGTTCTTC; CDR3aa: CASSLIYNEQFF
abundance: few; j_gene: TRBJ2-1; d_gene: NA; v_gene: TRBV5-4; CDR3nt: TGTGCCAGCAGCTTACAATCCTACAATGAGCAGTTCTTC; CDR3aa: CASSLQSYNEQFF